A single TCR beta chain is shown here with its context. The protocol was immunoSEQ multiplex PCR, while the TCRdb copy is restricted to in-frame clones and leaves out a portion. The table records approximately 170,000 clones, 82% of them present only once. CDR3 length equals 15 residues. V was shortened by 3 bases and J by 6 bases, with 18 bases between the two germline ends. Germline V gene sequence: CDR1 SGHRS, CDR2 YFSETQ. The record originates from a study of blood T cell repertoires in COVID-19. Looking at the study overall: Both acute and convalescent COVID-19 samples were obtained from the United States, Italy and Spain.

This chain connects TRBV5-1 to TRBJ2-5; weak D call: TRBD2 (6 bases). The clonotype originates from an elderly woman with active or convalescent COVID-19. The sample comprised peripheral blood. CDR3 loop: CASSSEGPGWKTQYF. The CDR3 DNA sequence: TGCGCCAGCAGCTCGGAGGGGCCAGGGTGGAAGACCCAGTACTTC.